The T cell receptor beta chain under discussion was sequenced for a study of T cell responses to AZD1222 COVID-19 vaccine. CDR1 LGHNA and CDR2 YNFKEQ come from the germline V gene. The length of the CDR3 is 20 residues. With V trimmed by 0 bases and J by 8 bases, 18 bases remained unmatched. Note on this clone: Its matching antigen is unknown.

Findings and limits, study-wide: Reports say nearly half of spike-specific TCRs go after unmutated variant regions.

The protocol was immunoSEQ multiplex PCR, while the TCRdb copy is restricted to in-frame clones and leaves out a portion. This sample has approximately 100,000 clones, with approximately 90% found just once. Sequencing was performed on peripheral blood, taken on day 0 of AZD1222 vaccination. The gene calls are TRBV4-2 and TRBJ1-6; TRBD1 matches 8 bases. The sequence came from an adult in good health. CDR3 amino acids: CASSQDARTGNSLGYSPLHF. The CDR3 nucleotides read TGTGCCAGCAGCCAAGATGCCCGGACAGGGAATAGCCTAGGCTATTCACCCCTCCACTTT.